Here is one TCR beta chain with its context. Its specificity is not known. These data come from a study of chemoradiotherapy in HPV16-positive cancers. Study details: Candidate HPV-specific T-cell clones and common TCR motifs came from functional assays in a couple of HPV16-positive patients.

The method was immunoSEQ multiplex PCR; TCRdb's version includes in-frame clones alone and lacks a portion of them. The sample yields nearly 3,500 clones, around nine tenths seen once. V was trimmed by 3 bases and J by 3 bases, leaving 12 bases between them. CDR3 length: 15 amino acids. Looked up from germline, CDR1 is SGHTA and CDR2 is FQGNSA. Study observations and caveats: During treatment, candidate HPV-specific clones and E7-related motifs expanded in tumor. Only a couple of HPV16-positive patients supplied the functional HPV-specificity definition.

This material consisted of tumor tissue, taken from a patient who underwent chemoradiotherapy. The origin of this receptor is a human donor with HPV-associated anogenital cancer. The chain combines TRBV7-2 with TRBJ2-1; maybe TRBD2 (6 bases). CDR3 in amino acids: CASSFSGSVYNEQFF. As DNA, the CDR3 is TGTGCCAGCAGCTTTTCCGGGAGTGTCTACAATGAGCAGTTCTTC.